The entry below describes one T cell receptor (beta chain). The source of the sample is a study of cytomegalovirus exposure and HLA in healthy donors. PCR used 60 Vbeta primers and 13 Jbeta primers. The data were produced by immunoSEQ multiplex PCR, yet TCRdb's version contains in-frame clones alone and is incomplete. The sample contains 150,000 to 200,000 clones, about 69% of which appear only once. The germline gives CDR1 SGDLS, CDR2 YYNGEE. The CDR3 covers 15 residues. With V trimmed by 0 bases and J by 5 bases, 2 bases remained unmatched. The V and J genes are TRBV9 and TRBJ1-4, with 9 bases aligning to TRBD1. This clonotype was obtained from a human donor in good health. Sequenced: PBMCs. CDR3 DNA sequence: TGTGCCAGCAGCGTAGAGGGGACAGGGAATGAAAAACTGTTTTTT. It translates to CASSVEGTGNEKLFF. Filled out from reference TRBV9 and TRBJ1-4, the complete variable domain reads DSGVTQTPKHLITATGQRVTLRCSPRSGDLSVYWYQQSLDQGLQFLIQYYNGEERAKGNILERFSAQQFPDLHSELNLSSLELGDSALYFCASSVEGTGNEKLFFGSGTQLSVL.